Sequencing of this TCR beta chain was carried out in a study of resident and recirculating memory T cells in vitiligo. On the study more broadly: Samples were epidermis from two lesional and two nonlesional sites, plus PBMCs.

Stable patients also lacked confetti depigmentation, a sign of active vitiligo. Germline values: CDR1 MNHNY, CDR2 SVGAGI (reference sequence). The CDR3 is 15 amino acids. V lost 2 bases, J lost 0 bases, and 7 bases lay in between. The assay was immunoSEQ multiplex PCR, and TCRdb's table has in-frame clones only and misses some. The sample contains some 70,000 clones, roughly nine tenths of which appear only once. In this sample, this clone turned up once. The specimen was blood. The chain links TRBV6-6 to TRBJ2-2; D call uncertain. The clonotype originates from a male donor with vitiligo. Here the CDR3 DNA reads TGTGCCAGCAGTTACACTGAGACGAACACCGGGGAGCTGTTTTTT. Translating it yields CASSYTETNTGELFF.